This passage covers 8 T cell receptor beta chains from one sample sequenced in a study of T cell changes during pregnancy in multiple sclerosis (dated by TCRdb to the late 2010s). Library preparation used the immunoSEQ multiplex PCR assay. The source is immuneACCESS, and TCRdb retained only in-frame sequences with V and J called. Part of the clones is not carried over; for the studies checked, unresolved V genes explain less than half of this, and the remainder is unexplained. For this sample the table gives 95,000 to 110,000 clones, of which around 91% were detected only once. Clones ranked in the top ten supply roughly 0.93% of the sample. Specimen: peripheral blood, collected after pregnancy. The receptor source for this set is a female donor with multiple sclerosis, enrolled in a pregnancy study.

The chain joins TRBV27 to TRBJ2-7, with a possible D match to TRBD2 (8 bases). The V gene lost 10 bases and the J gene lost 3 bases, with 16 bases spanning the gap. The CDR3 has 13 residues. CDR1 and CDR2 from the germline V gene are MNHEY and SMNVEV (reference sequence). The DNA for the CDR3 is TGTGCCACCACGGGGGGGGACAGCTACGAGCAGTACTTC. It yields the protein CATTGGDSYEQYF.

This clone has just one count. The chain combines TRBV7-3 with TRBJ2-1, with 11 bases aligning to TRBD2. The CDR3 is 15 residues long. Germline CDR1 reads SGHTA; CDR2 reads FQGTGA. The V gene end was trimmed by 1 base and the J gene end by 7 bases; junction bases not matched to a gene: 3. In nucleotides, the CDR3 is TGTGCCAGCAGCTTAAGGGCTAGCGGGGGGAATGAGCAGTTCTTC. Translated, it gives CASSLRASGGNEQFF.

This chain joins TRBV4-2 and TRBJ1-2; 7 bases align to TRBD1. V was pared by 4 bases and J by 3 bases, with 8 bases of the junction left unmatched. Germline V gives CDR1 LGHNA, CDR2 YNFKEQ. There are 15 residues in the CDR3. As DNA, the CDR3 is TGTGCCAGCAGCCCCCCGGTCGACAGGGACTATGGCTACACCTTC. Residues: CASSPPVDRDYGYTF.

The CDR3 sequence is CASSLAGGPNEQFF. The CDR3 DNA is TGTGCCAGCAGTCTAGCGGGGGGGCCTAATGAGCAGTTCTTC. This chain links TRBV2 with TRBJ2-1, with 12 bases fitting TRBD2. The CDR3 is 14 residues long. Germline values: CDR1 SNHLY, CDR2 FYNNEI. Trimming at V came to 5 bases and at J to 7 bases, leaving 3 bases not matched to a gene.

The chain uses TRBV7-3 and TRBJ2-5; D may be TRBD2 (7 bases). The CDR3 is 12 amino acids. CDR1 and CDR2 from the germline V gene are SGHTA and FQGTGA. Trimming took off 8 bases at V and 5 bases at J, with 12 bases between the two ends. The CDR3 region has the DNA TGTGCCAGCGGGGGGGCCGATGAGACCCAGTACTTC. This encodes CASGGADETQYF.

This clone appeared once. J is TRBJ2-3 and V is TRBV5-1; 7 positions match TRBD1. Per the germline V gene, CDR1 is SGHRS and CDR2 is YFSETQ. This CDR3 comprises 15 residues. V shed 4 bases and J 0 bases; nucleotides not matched to a gene: 5. The CDR3 sequence is CASSAPGQSTDTQYF. The DNA for the CDR3 is TGCGCCAGCAGCGCGCCGGGACAGAGCACAGATACGCAGTATTTT.

The chain uses TRBV5-1 and TRBJ2-3; TRBD2 matches at 7 bases. CDR1 is SGHRS and CDR2 is YFSETQ in the germline V gene. There are 15 residues in the CDR3. With 4 bases clipped from V and 0 bases from J, the junction kept 5 bases outside the gene matches. Here the CDR3 DNA reads TGCGCCAGCAGCCACGTGCGGGGGAGCACAGATACGCAGTATTTT. Protein sequence: CASSHVRGSTDTQYF.

The J gene is TRBJ2-2, the V gene TRBV2, with 12 bases matching TRBD1. The CDR3 length is 16 residues. The germline V gene has CDR1 SNHLY and CDR2 FYNNEI. Germline trimming cut 7 bases from V and 2 bases from J; bases unmatched to any gene: 5. DNA of the CDR3: TGTGCCAGCAACCCGGGACAGGGGGCTAACACCGGGGAGCTGTTTTTT. Translating it yields CASNPGQGANTGELFF.